The text below deals with one TCR beta chain. The method was immunoSEQ multiplex PCR; TCRdb's version includes in-frame clones alone and lacks a portion of them. Counted here are approximately 80,000 clones, nearly 98% occurring once; the ten biggest clones make up approximately 0.15%. The sample comes from a study of technical replicates of blood from four donors. CDR1 is MNHEY, CDR2 SMNVEV, per germline (reference sequence). Trimming cost V 1 base and J 4 bases, with 5 bases left between them. The CDR3 spans 13 residues. Sample: T cells isolated from PBMCs. V usage is TRBV27 and J usage is TRBJ2-1; D not certain. This sequence originates from a human donor in good health. The CDR3 is CASSLYSYNEQFF. The CDR3 nucleotides are TGTGCCAGCAGTTTATACAGTTACAATGAGCAGTTCTTC.